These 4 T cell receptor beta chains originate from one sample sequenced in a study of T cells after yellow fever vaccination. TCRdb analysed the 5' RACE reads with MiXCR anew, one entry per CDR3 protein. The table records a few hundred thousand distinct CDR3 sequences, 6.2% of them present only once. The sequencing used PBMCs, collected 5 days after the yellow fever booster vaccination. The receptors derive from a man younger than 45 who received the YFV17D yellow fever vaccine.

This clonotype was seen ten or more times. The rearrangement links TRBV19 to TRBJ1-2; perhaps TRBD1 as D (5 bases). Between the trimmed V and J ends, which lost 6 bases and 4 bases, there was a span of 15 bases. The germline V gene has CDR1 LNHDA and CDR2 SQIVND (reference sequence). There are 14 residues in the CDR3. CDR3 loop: CASRRGGGTYGYTF. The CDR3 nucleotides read TGTGCCAGTAGGAGAGGCGGGGGGACCTATGGCTACACCTTC.

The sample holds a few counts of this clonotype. CDR3 coding DNA: TGTGCCACCAGTGACCCCTCGCTACCTCTGGACAATGAGCAGTTCTTC. It specifies CATSDPSLPLDNEQFF. The chain carries TRBV24-1 and TRBJ2-1; D is unresolved. The V end lost 4 bases, the J end lost 5 bases, and 17 bases lay between the germline ends. The CDR3 runs to 16 residues. Germline V gives CDR1 KGHDR, CDR2 SFDVKD.

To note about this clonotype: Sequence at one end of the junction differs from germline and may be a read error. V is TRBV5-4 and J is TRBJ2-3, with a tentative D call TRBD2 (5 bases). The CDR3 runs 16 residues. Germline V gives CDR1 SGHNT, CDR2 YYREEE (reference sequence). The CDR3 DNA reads TGTGCCAACAGCCCCGCAGCGGACCCAGGCACAGATACGCAGTATTTT. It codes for CANSPAADPGTDTQYF. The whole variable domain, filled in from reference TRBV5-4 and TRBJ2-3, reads ETGVTQSPTHLIKTRGQQVTLRCSSQSGHNTVSWYQQALGQGPQFIFQYYREEENGRGNFPPRFSGLQFPNYSSELNVNALELDDSALYLCANSPAADPGTDTQYFGPGTRLTVL.

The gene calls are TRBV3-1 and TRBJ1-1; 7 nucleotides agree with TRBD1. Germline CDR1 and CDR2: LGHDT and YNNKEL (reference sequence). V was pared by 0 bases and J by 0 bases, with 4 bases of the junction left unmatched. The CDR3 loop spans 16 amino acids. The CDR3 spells CASSQEWGQLNTEAFF. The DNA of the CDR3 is TGTGCCAGCAGCCAAGAATGGGGACAGCTGAACACTGAAGCTTTCTTT.